The present TCR beta chain was sequenced within a study of T cells in Graves' hyperthyroidism and ophthalmopathy. The study, taken as a whole, reports: Model-based prediction identified ophthalmopathy a median about 6 months prior to its onset.

Orbital computed tomography, thyroid ultrasound, serum thyroxine and TRAb, and clinical symptoms together informed the diagnoses. Amplification of TCR beta CDR3 regions was performed using RNA transcripts as template. RT-PCR in the first round (using the HTBI primer set) targeted the TCR CDR3. TCRdb redid the calling of the multiplex PCR reads with MiXCR, one entry per CDR3 protein. This table has roughly 350,000 distinct CDR3 sequences, more than 14% appearing once. This clonotype was seen a few times. Its antigen is unknown. The clonotype originates from a woman aged 30 to 39 with Graves' ophthalmopathy. The material sequenced was blood.

In nucleotides, the CDR3 is TGTGCCAGCAGCTTCGGGGGGCTAGGCTCCGGGAACATTCAGTACTTC. Translating gives CASSFGGLGSGNIQYF. The genes are TRBV11-2 and TRBJ2-4; D is perhaps TRBD2 (7 bases). From germline, CDR1 is SGHAT and CDR2 FQNNGV. V was shortened by 3 bases and J by 7 bases, with 19 bases between the two germline ends. The CDR3 is made up of 16 amino acids.